This entry lists 19 T cell receptor beta chains sequenced from one sample in a study of cytomegalovirus exposure and HLA in healthy donors. Researchers ran the PCR with 60 Vbeta and 13 Jbeta primers. Clones were sequenced by immunoSEQ multiplex PCR, and TCRdb holds only the in-frame ones, with some missing. The sample lists approximately 89,000 clones; approximately 80% were seen once. The sample comprised PBMCs. The receptor set was obtained from a young man in good health and CMV-seronegative.

Concerning this clone itself: A junction end diverges from the germline sequence, so it may reflect a read error. The chain couples TRBV10-2 to TRBJ2-2, with no clear D. This CDR3 is 16 amino acids long. Germline CDR1 reads WSHSY; CDR2 reads SAAADI. CDR3 residues: CASSEAETSNAGELFF. In DNA form, the CDR3 reads TGCGCCAGCAGTGAGGCGGAGACCTCGAACGCCGGGGAGCTGTTTTTT.

This clone appeared a few times. The chain combines TRBV14 with TRBJ2-5, with 12 bases fitting TRBD1. Germline CDR1 is SGHDN and CDR2 is FVKESK. Losses at the gene ends were 1 base for V and 4 bases for J; bases not matched to a gene: 1. This CDR3 spans 15 amino acids. CDR3 nucleotide sequence: TGTGCCAGCAGCCAAGGGGACAGGGGGCGAGAGACCCAGTACTTC. It encodes CASSQGDRGRETQYF.

This sequence joins TRBV18 and TRBJ2-1; TRBD2 matches 12 bases. The CDR3 has 17 residues. The V and J ends lost 4 bases and 8 bases, in that order; junction bases with no gene match: 12. Germline V CDR1 and CDR2: KGHSH, LQKENI. As DNA, the CDR3 is TGTGCCAGCTCACTTAATTTACTAGCGGGGGGCCCCGATGAGCAGTTCTTC. This codes for CASSLNLLAGGPDEQFF.

The CDR3 loop reads CASSLKAGGEQFF. The CDR3 nucleotides are TGCGCCAGCAGCCTAAAGGCGGGGGGTGAGCAGTTCTTC. The chain links TRBV4-3 to TRBJ2-1; 8 bases line up with TRBD2. The junction had 5 bases not matched to a gene; V was cut back by 4 bases and J by 9 bases. Germline loops: CDR1 LGHNA, CDR2 YSLEER. The CDR3 has 13 amino acids.

Only a few counts were recorded for this clone. V is TRBV6-5 and J is TRBJ2-7; 11 positions match TRBD1. The CDR3 has 16 amino acids. Germline CDR1 is MNHEY and CDR2 is SVGAGI. V dropped 0 bases and J dropped 3; count of bases not matched to a gene: 4. The CDR3 loop is CASSYSTGTGGYEQYF. The CDR3 nucleotides read TGTGCCAGCAGTTACTCGACCGGGACAGGGGGCTACGAGCAGTACTTC.

V usage is TRBV18 and J usage is TRBJ2-7; 9 bases match TRBD1. Germline values: CDR1 KGHSH, CDR2 LQKENI. Unmatched junction bases numbered 5, after V lost 3 bases and J lost 2 bases. This CDR3 spans 15 amino acids. In nucleotides, the CDR3 is TGTGCCAGCTCACCGCGGGACAGGGTTCCCTACGAGCAGTACTTC. Translating gives CASSPRDRVPYEQYF.

V is TRBV7-9 and J is TRBJ2-7, with no clear D. The CDR3 sequence is 13 residues long. Germline lookup yields CDR1 SEHNR and CDR2 FQNEAQ (reference sequence). The V end lost 2 bases, the J end lost 3 bases, and 8 bases lay between the germline ends. The CDR3, as DNA: TGTGCCAGCAGCTTATTATCGGGCTACGAGCAGTACTTC. Amino acid sequence: CASSLLSGYEQYF.

DNA for the CDR3: TGTGCCAGCAGCCACAGGGGAAGCAATCAGCCCCAGCATTTT. Translation: CASSHRGSNQPQHF. This rearrangement joins TRBV5-6 to TRBJ1-5; 7 nucleotides match TRBD1. Germline trimming cut 4 bases from V and 1 base from J; bases unmatched to any gene: 2. The CDR3 extends over 14 amino acids. From germline, CDR1 is SGHDT and CDR2 YYEEEE.

The gene calls are TRBV7-9 and TRBJ1-1; a possible D gene is TRBD1 (5 bases). V was trimmed by 5 bases and J by 1 base, leaving 14 bases between them. This CDR3 spans 15 amino acids. Germline V lookup: CDR1 SEHNR, CDR2 FQNEAQ (reference sequence). The CDR3 region is CASSPTLGGNTEAFF. Written as DNA, the CDR3 is TGTGCCAGCAGCCCTACGCTGGGGGGGAACACTGAAGCTTTCTTT.

The chain uses TRBV6-1 and TRBJ2-3; 10 bases match TRBD2. V lost 5 bases and J lost 6; bases outside the gene matches: 8. The CDR3 runs to 15 residues. From germline, CDR1 is MNHNS and CDR2 SASEGT. CDR3: CASSSPGLAIDTQYF. CDR3 bases: TGTGCCAGCAGTTCACCGGGACTAGCGATCGATACGCAGTATTTT.

V usage is TRBV18 and J usage is TRBJ2-3; perhaps TRBD1 as D (6 bases). This CDR3 contains 16 residues. Germline CDR1 KGHSH, CDR2 LQKENI. V shed 3 bases and J shed 0 bases, with 13 bases lying between them. As DNA, the CDR3 is TGTGCCAGCTCACCGCCGGGACACCCTAGCACAGATACGCAGTATTTT. Translating it yields CASSPPGHPSTDTQYF.

This sequence joins TRBV10-3 and TRBJ2-7; 10 bases are shared with TRBD2. Germline V CDR1 and CDR2: ENHRY, SYGVKD. The CDR3 contains 14 residues. Trimming took 6 bases from V and 0 from J; bases not matched to a gene: 2. CDR3 DNA: TGTGCCATCAGGGGGACTAGCGACTCCTACGAGCAGTACTTC. Amino acids: CAIRGTSDSYEQYF.

The chain links TRBV7-8 to TRBJ2-2; 12 bases align to TRBD1. Germline lookup yields CDR1 SGHVS and CDR2 FQNEAQ. The CDR3 spans 18 residues. V trimming: 9 bases; J trimming: 3 bases; junction bases outside the gene matches: 14. The CDR3 nucleotides read TGTGCCAGTAGAACCGGGACAGGGGGCATCGGTGACACCGGGGAGCTGTTTTTT. Residues: CASRTGTGGIGDTGELFF. The entire variable domain, with the rest obtained from reference TRBV7-8 and TRBJ2-2, is as follows: GAGVSQSPRYKVAKRGQDVALRCDPISGHVSLFWYQQALGQGPEFLTYFQNEAQLDKSGLPSDRFFAERPEGSVSTLKIQRTQQEDSAVYLCASRTGTGGIGDTGELFFGEGSRLTVL.

The genes are TRBV2 and TRBJ2-1, with TRBD2 matching over 7 bases. V lost 6 bases to trimming and J lost 10 bases; unmatched junction nucleotides: 6. Germline-derived CDR1 and CDR2 are SNHLY and FYNNEI. This CDR3 has 12 residues. CDR3: CASRLGGREQFF. DNA for the CDR3: TGTGCCAGCAGGCTGGGGGGGAGAGAGCAGTTCTTC.

V usage is TRBV27 and J usage is TRBJ2-3, with D possibly TRBD2 on 6 matching bases. Trimming left V 7 bases short and J 4 bases short, with 12 bases between. CDR3 length: 13 amino acids. CDR1 and CDR2 (germline): MNHEY, SMNVEV (reference sequence). CDR3 loop: CASTMGDSDTQYF. For the CDR3, the DNA is TGTGCCAGCACCATGGGGGACTCAGATACGCAGTATTTT.

The chain has TRBV6-6 and TRBJ2-5; a possible D gene is TRBD2 (5 bases). V was pared by 6 bases and J by 1 base, with 15 bases between. The CDR3 extends over 15 amino acids. Germline values: CDR1 MNHNY, CDR2 SVGAGI (reference sequence). CDR3 sequence: CASRLDLDSQETQYF. DNA for the CDR3: TGTGCCAGCAGACTGGACTTGGACTCCCAAGAGACCCAGTACTTC.

This clone was picked up one time. V is TRBV7-8 and J is TRBJ2-7, with D perhaps matching TRBD1 (5 bases). Germline values: CDR1 SGHVS, CDR2 FQNEAQ. V dropped 2 bases and J dropped 3 bases, with 11 bases sitting between them. CDR3 length equals 14 residues. In DNA form, the CDR3 reads TGTGCCAGCAGCTTATTGGACAACTTCTACGAGCAGTACTTC. Protein product: CASSLLDNFYEQYF.

The DNA of the CDR3 is TGTGCCAGCAGTTCCCCCAGGACAGCGCTTAAAGGCTACACCTTC. This codes for CASSSPRTALKGYTF. The rearrangement uses TRBV28 and TRBJ1-2; a possible D gene is TRBD1 (6 bases). Germline CDR1 and CDR2: MDHEN and SYDVKM. Trimming stripped 4 bases from V and 8 bases from J, with 20 bases between. The CDR3 runs to 15 residues.

J is TRBJ2-2 and V is TRBV2; no reliable D call. With 5 bases removed from V and 3 bases from J, the gap between germline ends came to 13 bases. CDR3 size: 15 residues. Looked up from germline, CDR1 is SNHLY and CDR2 is FYNNEI. CDR3 sequence (DNA): TGTGCCAGCAGTTCCGGGTTTTTGGACACCGGGGAGCTGTTTTTT. It encodes CASSSGFLDTGELFF.